What follows describes a single T cell receptor (beta chain). The target antigen is unknown. The data belong to a study of shared clonotypes between healthy human individuals. General study findings and limits: Few donors restricted represented genetic and exposure-history diversity. Larger estimated richness was generally seen in naive subsets than in memory subsets. Between a few donors, naive CD4 clonotypes were shared at a level of about 5%.

The study ran the assay at deep level. This table comes from immunoSEQ multiplex PCR, and its TCRdb copy is limited to in-frame clones, with some not included. The data contain roughly 2,500,000 clones, 93% of them singletons. The CDR3 is made up of 16 amino acids. Germline V gene sequence: CDR1 MGHDK, CDR2 SYGVNS. The V and J ends lost 1 base and 5 bases respectively, with 15 bases between them. Sequenced: naive CD4+ T cells from PBMCs. Described subset: CD45RA+ positively selected. This sequence originates from a man younger than 35 in good health. Some clones in this sample may be carry-over from other donors' samples. The chain combines TRBV25-1 with TRBJ2-1, with D hard to call. This chain's CDR3 is CASSELGFLGHNEQFF. CDR3 nucleotide sequence: TGTGCCAGCAGTGAATTGGGCTTTCTAGGGCACAATGAGCAGTTCTTC.